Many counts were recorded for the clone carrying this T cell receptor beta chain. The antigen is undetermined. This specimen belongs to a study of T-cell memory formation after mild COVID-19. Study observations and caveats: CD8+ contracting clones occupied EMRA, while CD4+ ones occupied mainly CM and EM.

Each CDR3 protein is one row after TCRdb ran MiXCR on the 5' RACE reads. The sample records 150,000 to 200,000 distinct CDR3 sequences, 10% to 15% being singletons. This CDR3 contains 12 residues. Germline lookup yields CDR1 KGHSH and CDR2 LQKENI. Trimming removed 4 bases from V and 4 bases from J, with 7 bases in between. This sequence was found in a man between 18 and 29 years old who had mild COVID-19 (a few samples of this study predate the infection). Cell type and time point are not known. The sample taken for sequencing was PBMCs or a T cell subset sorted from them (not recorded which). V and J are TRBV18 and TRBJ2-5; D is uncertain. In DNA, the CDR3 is TGTGCCAGCTCACACCCCCTAGAGACCCAGTACTTC. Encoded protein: CASSHPLETQYF.